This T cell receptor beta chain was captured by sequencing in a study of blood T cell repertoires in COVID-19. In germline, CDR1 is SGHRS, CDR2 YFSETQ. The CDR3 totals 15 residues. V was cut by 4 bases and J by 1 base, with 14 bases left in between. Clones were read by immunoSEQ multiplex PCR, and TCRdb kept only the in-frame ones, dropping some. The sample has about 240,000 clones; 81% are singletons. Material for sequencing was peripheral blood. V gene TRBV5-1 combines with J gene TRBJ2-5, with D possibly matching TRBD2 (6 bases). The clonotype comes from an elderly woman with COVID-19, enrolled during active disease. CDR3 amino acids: CASSGRTGSQETQYF. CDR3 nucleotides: TGCGCCAGCAGCGGGAGGACGGGGTCCCAAGAGACCCAGTACTTC.